The rows below give T cell receptor beta chains drawn from one sample of a study of blood T cell repertoires in COVID-19. The table came from immunoSEQ multiplex PCR; TCRdb's copy has only in-frame clones and leaves some out. The table lists over 110,000 clones, 79% of them singletons, with approximately 3.5% in the top ten. The sequenced sample was peripheral blood. Receptors were obtained from a man aged 55 to 70 with acute or convalescent COVID-19. Both conserved end residues are part of each CDR3. Each record gives: J gene, V gene, clone size, D gene, CDR3 DNA, CDR3 protein. The D gene is left open where the match is weak. A clone size is listed for some rows: how often the clone was seen (once, few, many), or a class if it is expanded.

J gene: TRBJ2-1
V gene: TRBV27
clone size: NA
D gene: NA
CDR3 DNA: TGTGCCAGCAGCCCTGACAGTCGCAATGAGCAGTTCTTC
CDR3 protein: CASSPDSRNEQFF

J gene: TRBJ1-3
V gene: TRBV18
clone size: NA
D gene: NA
CDR3 DNA: TGTGCCAGCTCACCACCAGCGTGGCACACCATATATTTT
CDR3 protein: CASSPPAWHTIYF

J gene: TRBJ2-7
V gene: TRBV7-3
clone size: NA
D gene: TRBD2
CDR3 DNA: TGTGCCAGCAGCTTAAATGGGGCGGGAGTTGACGAGCAGTACTTC
CDR3 protein: CASSLNGAGVDEQYF

J gene: TRBJ1-1
V gene: TRBV5-1
clone size: few
D gene: NA
CDR3 DNA: TGCGCCAGCAGTGTAGAGGGGAACACTGAAGCTTTCTTT
CDR3 protein: CASSVEGNTEAFF

J gene: TRBJ2-7
V gene: TRBV10-3
clone size: NA
D gene: TRBD1
CDR3 DNA: TGTGCCATCAGTGAAGGACAGGGAAGGTACGAGCAGTACTTC
CDR3 protein: CAISEGQGRYEQYF

J gene: TRBJ1-2
V gene: TRBV2
clone size: NA
D gene: NA
CDR3 DNA: TGTGCCAGCAGTGCGGTGGGGGGGGGCGACTATGGCTACACCTTC
CDR3 protein: CASSAVGGGDYGYTF

J gene: TRBJ2-3
V gene: TRBV30
clone size: few
D gene: NA
CDR3 DNA: TGTGCCTGGAGTGCCAACACAGATACGCAGTATTTT
CDR3 protein: CAWSANTDTQYF

J gene: TRBJ2-7
V gene: TRBV30
clone size: NA
D gene: NA
CDR3 DNA: TGTGCCTGGAGTCCCGACAGCCCCTACGAGCAGTACTTC
CDR3 protein: CAWSPDSPYEQYF

J gene: TRBJ1-6
V gene: TRBV27
clone size: NA
D gene: NA
CDR3 DNA: TGTGCCAGCAGGGGATTGGAGGGTTCACCCCTCCACTTT
CDR3 protein: CASRGLEGSPLHF

J gene: TRBJ2-7
V gene: TRBV28
clone size: NA
D gene: TRBD1
CDR3 DNA: TGTGCCAGCAGTTCGACAGGGGGTGTCCACTACGAGCAGTACTTC
CDR3 protein: CASSSTGGVHYEQYF

J gene: TRBJ1-2
V gene: TRBV27
clone size: NA
D gene: NA
CDR3 DNA: TGTGCCAGCAGTTTACAGGGTACATATGGCTACACCTTC
CDR3 protein: CASSLQGTYGYTF

J gene: TRBJ1-1
V gene: TRBV7-2
clone size: NA
D gene: TRBD1
CDR3 DNA: TGTGCCAGCAGCTGGGGACAGCGGAACACTGAAGCTTTCTTT
CDR3 protein: CASSWGQRNTEAFF

J gene: TRBJ2-5
V gene: TRBV5-1
clone size: NA
D gene: NA
CDR3 DNA: TGCGCCAGCAGCTTGGCCACACATAAAGAGACCCAGTACTTC
CDR3 protein: CASSLATHKETQYF

J gene: TRBJ1-1
V gene: TRBV9
clone size: NA
D gene: TRBD1
CDR3 DNA: TGTGCCAGCAGCGTAGGACAGGGGCTAAACACTGAAGCTTTCTTT
CDR3 protein: CASSVGQGLNTEAFF

J gene: TRBJ1-5
V gene: TRBV7-8
clone size: once
D gene: NA
CDR3 DNA: TGTGCCAGCAGCCTCGAGGGCAGGCAGAATCAGCCCCAGCATTTT
CDR3 protein: CASSLEGRQNQPQHF

J gene: TRBJ1-4
V gene: TRBV13
clone size: few
D gene: NA
CDR3 DNA: TGTGCCAGCAGCTTATGGGGAGCAGGTGAAAAACTGTTTTTT
CDR3 protein: CASSLWGAGEKLFF

J gene: TRBJ2-7
V gene: TRBV5-4
clone size: NA
D gene: NA
CDR3 DNA: TGTGCCAGCAGCTTGCAGGGTTACGAGCAGTACTTC
CDR3 protein: CASSLQGYEQYF

J gene: TRBJ1-2
V gene: TRBV14
clone size: many
D gene: NA
CDR3 DNA: TGTGCCAGCAGCCAAGCCGGAGTAGGAGGCTATGGCTACACCTTC
CDR3 protein: CASSQAGVGGYGYTF

J gene: TRBJ2-1
V gene: TRBV21-1
clone size: NA
D gene: NA
CDR3 DNA: TGTGCCAGCAGCAAAGCGAAGGGGGGAGCGGGAGTGGTCTATGAGCAGTTCTTC
CDR3 protein: CASSKAKGGAGVVYEQFF

J gene: TRBJ2-4
V gene: TRBV25-1
clone size: once
D gene: TRBD2
CDR3 DNA: TGTGCCAGCAGTGATCGTGGTTGGGGACTAGCGGGACGGGACATTCAGTACTTC
CDR3 protein: CASSDRGWGLAGRDIQYF

J gene: TRBJ2-3
V gene: TRBV9
clone size: NA
D gene: NA
CDR3 DNA: TGTGCCAGCAGCCATGGACAGCGCACAGATACGCAGTATTTT
CDR3 protein: CASSHGQRTDTQYF

J gene: TRBJ2-5
V gene: TRBV3-1/TRBV3-2
clone size: NA
D gene: TRBD1
CDR3 DNA: TGTGCCAGCACCCTACCGGGACAGCAAGAGACCCAGTACTTC
CDR3 protein: CASTLPGQQETQYF

J gene: TRBJ2-7
V gene: TRBV18
clone size: NA
D gene: NA
CDR3 DNA: TGTGCCAGCTCACCGTCAGGGCAGTACGAGCAGTACTTC
CDR3 protein: CASSPSGQYEQYF

J gene: TRBJ2-7
V gene: TRBV5-1
clone size: NA
D gene: TRBD1
CDR3 DNA: TGCGCCAGCTCGCAGGGGGAGTACGAGCAGTACTTC
CDR3 protein: CASSQGEYEQYF

J gene: TRBJ2-1
V gene: TRBV19
clone size: NA
D gene: TRBD2
CDR3 DNA: TGTGCCAGTAGTATTTTCCCAGCGGGAGGCTCCTACAATGAGCAGTTCTTC
CDR3 protein: CASSIFPAGGSYNEQFF

J gene: TRBJ2-2
V gene: TRBV7-2
clone size: NA
D gene: TRBD1
CDR3 DNA: TGTGCCAGCAGCTCGGGCCGTGACAGGGTATCGAACACCGGGGAGCTGTTTTTT
CDR3 protein: CASSSGRDRVSNTGELFF

J gene: TRBJ2-7
V gene: TRBV5-1
clone size: NA
D gene: NA
CDR3 DNA: TGCGCCAGCAGCTTGGGCCCCTCCGGGGGTCGGGAGCAGTACTTC
CDR3 protein: CASSLGPSGGREQYF

J gene: TRBJ2-3
V gene: TRBV7-8
clone size: NA
D gene: TRBD2
CDR3 DNA: TGTGCCAGCTCGGGAGGGAACACAGATACGCAGTATTTT
CDR3 protein: CASSGGNTDTQYF